These T cell receptor beta chains were read from a single sample in a study of blood T cell repertoires in COVID-19. The protocol was immunoSEQ multiplex PCR, while the TCRdb copy is restricted to in-frame clones and leaves out a portion. The profile shows a few hundred thousand clones, 88% of them singletons. The specimen sequenced was PBMCs or T cells enriched from blood (not recorded which). Receptors were obtained from a woman aged 50 to 60 who had recovered from COVID-19. Both conserved end residues are part of each CDR3. Fields, in order: J gene, clone size, V gene, CDR3 protein. Not all rows give a size; the values are once, few, many and, for expanded clones, a class.

J gene: TRBJ1-4
clone size: NA
V gene: TRBV29-1
CDR3 protein: CSVETGWDEKLFF

J gene: TRBJ2-7
clone size: NA
V gene: TRBV5-4
CDR3 protein: CASSLGASGMSYEQYF

J gene: TRBJ1-4
clone size: NA
V gene: TRBV24-1
CDR3 protein: CATSDLRSPDKLFF

J gene: TRBJ1-5
clone size: NA
V gene: TRBV28
CDR3 protein: CASRFYSNQPQHF

J gene: TRBJ2-7
clone size: NA
V gene: TRBV5-1
CDR3 protein: CASSLGPTTAYEQYF

J gene: TRBJ1-1
clone size: NA
V gene: TRBV11-2
CDR3 protein: CASSTKGTGKIEAFF

J gene: TRBJ2-1
clone size: NA
V gene: TRBV6-2/TRBV6-3
CDR3 protein: CASSLTKNNEQFF

J gene: TRBJ1-5
clone size: NA
V gene: TRBV7-9
CDR3 protein: CASSLGVAQPQHF

J gene: TRBJ1-2
clone size: NA
V gene: TRBV2
CDR3 protein: CASSDFQGSGGYTF

J gene: TRBJ2-1
clone size: NA
V gene: TRBV2
CDR3 protein: CASSTGTIYNEQFF

J gene: TRBJ2-3
clone size: NA
V gene: TRBV7-3
CDR3 protein: CASSLRSSPDTQYF

J gene: TRBJ1-4
clone size: NA
V gene: TRBV5-6
CDR3 protein: CASSPWGSTNEKLFF

J gene: TRBJ2-4
clone size: NA
V gene: TRBV28
CDR3 protein: CASSLSGAGGRKYF

J gene: TRBJ1-1
clone size: NA
V gene: TRBV7-3
CDR3 protein: CASSLVDRGRTEAFF

J gene: TRBJ2-7
clone size: few
V gene: TRBV20-1
CDR3 protein: CSASSGFMQYF

J gene: TRBJ2-7
clone size: NA
V gene: TRBV5-5
CDR3 protein: CASSLFRLSYEQYF

J gene: TRBJ2-1
clone size: NA
V gene: TRBV3-1/TRBV3-2
CDR3 protein: CASSQDPGGGRAGEQFF

J gene: TRBJ1-2
clone size: NA
V gene: TRBV7-2
CDR3 protein: CASSLTRGWSYGYTF

J gene: TRBJ1-6
clone size: NA
V gene: TRBV30
CDR3 protein: CAWTGRSNNSPLHF

J gene: TRBJ2-1
clone size: NA
V gene: TRBV6-2/TRBV6-3
CDR3 protein: CASSYGTGGIF

J gene: TRBJ2-2
clone size: NA
V gene: TRBV7-2
CDR3 protein: CASSLGQGAVGELFF

J gene: TRBJ2-7
clone size: NA
V gene: TRBV19
CDR3 protein: CASSQGSKGYEQYF

J gene: TRBJ2-3
clone size: once
V gene: TRBV29-1
CDR3 protein: CSVEDRDRGTDTQYF

J gene: TRBJ1-2
clone size: NA
V gene: TRBV7-9
CDR3 protein: CASSLGAQAGYTF

J gene: TRBJ1-6
clone size: NA
V gene: TRBV21-1
CDR3 protein: CASRGQGFTYNSPLHF

J gene: TRBJ1-1
clone size: NA
V gene: TRBV3-1/TRBV3-2
CDR3 protein: CASSLRQGRAEAFF

J gene: TRBJ2-3
clone size: NA
V gene: TRBV6-6
CDR3 protein: CASSAGTSGRNTQYF

J gene: TRBJ1-6
clone size: NA
V gene: TRBV29-1
CDR3 protein: CSVVERYNSPLHF

J gene: TRBJ2-1
clone size: NA
V gene: TRBV7-2
CDR3 protein: CASSLGLAGYNEQFF

J gene: TRBJ1-1
clone size: NA
V gene: TRBV3-1/TRBV3-2
CDR3 protein: CASSLLTGKNTEAFF

J gene: TRBJ2-7
clone size: NA
V gene: TRBV28
CDR3 protein: CASKLGSSGSEQYF